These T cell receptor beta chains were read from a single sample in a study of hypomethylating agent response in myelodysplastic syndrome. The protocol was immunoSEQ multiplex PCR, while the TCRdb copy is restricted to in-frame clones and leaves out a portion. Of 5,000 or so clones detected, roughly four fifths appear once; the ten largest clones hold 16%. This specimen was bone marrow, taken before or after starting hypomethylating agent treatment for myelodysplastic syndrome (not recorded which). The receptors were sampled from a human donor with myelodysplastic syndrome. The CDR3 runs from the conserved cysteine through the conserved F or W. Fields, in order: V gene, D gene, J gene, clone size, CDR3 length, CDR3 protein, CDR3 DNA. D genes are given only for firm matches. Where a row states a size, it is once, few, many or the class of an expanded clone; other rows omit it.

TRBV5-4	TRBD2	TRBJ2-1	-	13	CASSLSGGDEQFF	TGTGCCAGCAGCTTGTCTGGGGGGGATGAGCAGTTCTTC
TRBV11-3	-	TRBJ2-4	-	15	CASSFDPLAKNIQYF	TGTGCCAGCAGCTTTGACCCGTTAGCCAAAAACATTCAGTACTTC
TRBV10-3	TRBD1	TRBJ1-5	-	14	CAISTGGSRQPQHF	TGTGCCATCTCCACAGGGGGCTCGAGGCAGCCCCAGCATTTT
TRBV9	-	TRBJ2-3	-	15	CASRGGLATTDTQYF	TGTGCCAGCAGGGGCGGTCTAGCGACAACAGATACGCAGTATTTT
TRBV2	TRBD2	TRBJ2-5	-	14	CASIPRGGYETQYF	TGTGCCAGCATCCCCCGGGGGGGGTACGAGACCCAGTACTTC
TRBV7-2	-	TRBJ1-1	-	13	CASSLESRTEAFF	TGTGCCAGCAGCTTAGAATCCCGCACTGAAGCTTTCTTT
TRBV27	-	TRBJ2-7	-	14	CASRQILSSYEQYF	TGTGCCAGCAGGCAAATATTGAGCTCCTACGAGCAGTACTTC
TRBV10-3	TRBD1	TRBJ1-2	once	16	CAISDTSGTGGPGYTF	TGTGCCATCAGTGACACTTCGGGGACAGGGGGCCCTGGCTACACCTTC
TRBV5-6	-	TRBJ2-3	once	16	CASSWGAGHGTDTQYF	TGTGCCAGCAGCTGGGGGGCGGGACATGGCACAGATACGCAGTATTTT
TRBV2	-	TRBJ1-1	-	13	CASRTQGLTEAFF	TGTGCCAGCAGAACCCAGGGTCTCACTGAAGCTTTCTTT
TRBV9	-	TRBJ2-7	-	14	CASSAQQGAYEQYF	TGTGCCAGCAGCGCGCAACAGGGAGCCTACGAGCAGTACTTC
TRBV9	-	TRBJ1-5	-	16	CASSVGAGVLNQPQHF	TGTGCCAGCAGCGTAGGGGCAGGGGTTCTCAATCAGCCCCAGCATTTT
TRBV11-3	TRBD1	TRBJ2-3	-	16	CASSLAGQGTTDTQYF	TGTGCCAGCAGCTTAGCCGGACAGGGTACCACAGATACGCAGTATTTT
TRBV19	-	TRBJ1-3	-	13	CASHGSMGDTIYF	TGTGCCAGTCACGGGAGCATGGGGGACACCATATATTTT
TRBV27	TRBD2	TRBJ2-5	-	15	CASSFLAGGRETQYF	TGTGCCAGCAGTTTTCTAGCGGGGGGTCGAGAGACCCAGTACTTC
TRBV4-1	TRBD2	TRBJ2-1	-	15	CASSKLAGDMYEQFF	TGCGCCAGCAGCAAACTAGCGGGGGATATGTATGAGCAGTTCTTC
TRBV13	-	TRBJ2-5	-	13	CASSLNGQETQYF	TGTGCCAGCAGCTTAAACGGCCAAGAGACCCAGTACTTC
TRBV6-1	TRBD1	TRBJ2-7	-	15	CASAARQGLSYEQYF	TGTGCCAGCGCCGCCCGACAGGGTCTCTCCTACGAGCAGTACTTC
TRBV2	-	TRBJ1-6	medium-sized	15	CASSELGPQNSPLHF	TGTGCCAGCAGTGAATTAGGGCCGCAAAATTCACCCCTCCACTTT
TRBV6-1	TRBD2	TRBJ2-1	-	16	CASSGPSRGGHNEQFF	TGTGCCAGCAGTGGACCCTCGCGGGGGGGTCACAATGAGCAGTTCTTC
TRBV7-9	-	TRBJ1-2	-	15	CASSPGPTQDYGYTF	TGTGCCAGCAGCCCGGGGCCTACACAGGACTATGGCTACACCTTC
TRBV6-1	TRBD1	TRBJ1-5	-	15	CASRDRQGMRQPQHF	TGTGCCAGCAGAGATAGACAGGGTATGCGGCAGCCCCAGCATTTT
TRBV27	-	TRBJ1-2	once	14	CASSLGPGQYGYTF	TGTGCCAGCAGTCTCGGGCCCGGACAGTATGGCTACACCTTC
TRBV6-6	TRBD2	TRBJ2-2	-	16	CASRLAGETNTGELFF	TGTGCCAGCAGACTAGCGGGGGAGACGAACACCGGGGAGCTGTTTTTT
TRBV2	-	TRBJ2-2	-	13	CASSPGDTGELFF	TGTGCCAGCAGCCCCGGGGACACCGGGGAGCTGTTTTTT
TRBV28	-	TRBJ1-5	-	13	CASSLSGVKPQHF	TGTGCCAGCAGTTTATCAGGGGTTAAGCCCCAGCATTTT
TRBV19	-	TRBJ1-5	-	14	CASNPYDSGQPQHF	TGTGCCAGTAATCCTTATGACAGTGGACAGCCCCAGCATTTT
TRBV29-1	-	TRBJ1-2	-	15	CSVPGGGLTNYGYTF	TGCAGCGTTCCGGGGGGGGGACTGACTAACTATGGCTACACCTTC
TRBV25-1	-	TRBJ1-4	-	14	CASSKAGSGEKLFF	TGTGCCAGCAGTAAAGCTGGCTCCGGTGAAAAACTGTTTTTT
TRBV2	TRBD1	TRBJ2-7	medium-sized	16	CASSLHPGQYFYEQYF	TGTGCCAGCAGTTTACATCCGGGACAGTACTTCTACGAGCAGTACTTC
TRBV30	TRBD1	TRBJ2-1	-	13	CAWSAGQRNEQFF	TGTGCCTGGAGTGCGGGACAGCGAAATGAGCAGTTCTTC
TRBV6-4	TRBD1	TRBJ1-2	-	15	CASSDTDRGNYGYTF	TGTGCCAGCAGTGACACGGACAGGGGGAATTATGGCTACACCTTC
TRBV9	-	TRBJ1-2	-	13	CASSPLVGGGYTF	TGTGCCAGCAGCCCTCTGGTAGGAGGTGGCTACACCTTC
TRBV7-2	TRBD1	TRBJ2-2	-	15	CASSLWDRVGGELFF	TGTGCCAGCAGCTTATGGGACAGGGTAGGCGGGGAGCTGTTTTTT
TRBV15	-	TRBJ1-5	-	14	CAIGRGTSNQPQHF	TGTGCCATCGGGCGGGGTACCAGCAATCAGCCCCAGCATTTT
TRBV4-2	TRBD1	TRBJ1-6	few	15	CASSPEDRANSPLHF	TGTGCCAGCAGCCCCGAGGACAGGGCGAATTCACCCCTCCACTTT
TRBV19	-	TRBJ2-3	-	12	CASSIRPDTQYF	TGTGCCAGTAGTATTCGGCCAGATACGCAGTATTTT
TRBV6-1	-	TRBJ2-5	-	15	CASRGAGQRQETQYF	TGTGCCAGCAGAGGGGCGGGGCAGCGGCAAGAGACCCAGTACTTC
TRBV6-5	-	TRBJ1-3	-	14	CASSYSGTGNTIYF	TGTGCCAGCAGTTACTCCGGGACAGGAAACACCATATATTTT
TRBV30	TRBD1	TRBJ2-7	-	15	CAWRVPGQGATEQYF	TGTGCCTGGAGGGTCCCCGGACAGGGGGCGACCGAGCAGTACTTC
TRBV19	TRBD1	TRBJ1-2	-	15	CASSVGTGTNYGYTF	TGTGCCAGTAGCGTCGGGACAGGTACTAACTATGGCTACACCTTC
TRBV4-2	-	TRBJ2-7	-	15	CASSQDGGASYEQYF	TGTGCCAGCAGCCAAGACGGGGGTGCATCCTACGAGCAGTACTTC
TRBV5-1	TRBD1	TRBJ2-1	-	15	CASSYGQGAMNEQFF	TGCGCCAGCAGTTACGGACAGGGGGCCATGAATGAGCAGTTCTTC
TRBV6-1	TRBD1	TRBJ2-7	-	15	CASSEGRTGGNEQYF	TGTGCCAGCAGTGAAGGTAGGACAGGGGGCAACGAGCAGTACTTC
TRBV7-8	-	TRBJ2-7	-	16	CASSLFSGTAGYEQYF	TGTGCCAGCAGCTTATTTTCAGGGACAGCGGGATACGAGCAGTACTTC
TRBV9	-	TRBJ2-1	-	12	CASSVESREQFF	TGTGCCAGCAGCGTAGAAAGTCGGGAGCAGTTCTTC
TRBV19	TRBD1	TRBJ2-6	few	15	CASRQDRAGANVLTF	TGTGCCAGTAGGCAGGACAGGGCGGGGGCCAACGTCCTGACTTTC
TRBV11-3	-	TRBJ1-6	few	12	CASSRQNSPLHF	TGTGCCAGCAGCCGACAGAATTCACCCCTCCACTTT
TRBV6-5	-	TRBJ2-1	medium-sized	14	CASSYGVSYNEQFF	TGTGCCAGCAGTTATGGGGTCTCCTACAATGAGCAGTTCTTC
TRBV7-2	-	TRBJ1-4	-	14	CASSFFGGNEKLFF	TGTGCCAGCAGCTTTTTCGGGGGGAATGAAAAACTGTTTTTT
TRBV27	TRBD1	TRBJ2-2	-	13	CASSTGGAGELFF	TGTGCCAGCAGTACAGGGGGCGCCGGGGAGCTGTTTTTT
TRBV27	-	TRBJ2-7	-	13	CASSLYSGTEQYF	TGTGCCAGCAGTTTATACTCCGGGACCGAGCAGTACTTC
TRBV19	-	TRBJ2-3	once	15	CASSSQGRSTDTQYF	TGTGCCAGTAGTTCGCAGGGGAGAAGCACAGATACGCAGTATTTT
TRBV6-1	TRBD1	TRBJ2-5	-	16	CASSEGDRLAAETQYF	TGTGCCAGCAGTGAAGGGGACAGACTCGCAGCAGAGACCCAGTACTTC
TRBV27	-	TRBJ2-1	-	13	CAGMRGQPSEQFF	TGTGCCGGCATGCGGGGACAGCCCAGTGAGCAGTTCTTC
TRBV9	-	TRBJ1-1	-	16	CASSLTSWGPNTEAFF	TGTGCCAGCAGCCTCACCTCGTGGGGACCGAACACTGAAGCTTTCTTT
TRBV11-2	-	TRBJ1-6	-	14	CASSSFQQNSPLHF	TGTGCCAGCAGCTCTTTCCAACAAAATTCACCCCTCCACTTT
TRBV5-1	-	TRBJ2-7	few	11	CASSGGDEQYF	TGCGCCAGCAGCGGCGGGGACGAGCAGTACTTC
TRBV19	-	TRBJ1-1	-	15	CASSIVEVSGTEAFF	TGTGCCAGTAGTATAGTAGAGGTTAGCGGCACTGAAGCTTTCTTT
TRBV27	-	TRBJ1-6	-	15	CASSLTGHLLSPLHF	TGTGCCAGCAGTCTAACGGGACACCTTCTTTCACCCCTCCACTTT